This entry describes one T cell receptor beta chain. Its antigen is unknown. No clone much larger than this one lies a single base away; base qualities are absent. What the treatment or condition label conveys for this sample: in vitro stimulation with specific CMV peptide epitopes to enrich CMV-specific T cells. This record belongs to a study of T cell repertoires in cytomegalovirus infection (dated by TCRdb to the late 2010s). Some background on the complete study: Recently identified HLA-C-restricted CMV epitopes, whose presentation resists viral immunomodulation, were targeted by peptide stimulations together with well-studied HLA-B-restricted epitopes. Donor HLA type was relevant to the analysis, as public TCR beta signatures indicated carriage of CMV infection together with the matching HLA type.

Sequenced on an Illumina HiSeq 1500. TCRdb reworked the public reads: Q25 trimming with fastp, MiXCR clone assembly, productive beta chains retained. Identical CDR3 proteins give one entry, which carries the most common genes and DNA. The sample includes approximately 990,000 distinct CDR3 sequences, with around 32% observed a single time. 10% to 15% of the sample rests with the top ten. The CDR3 runs 15 residues from the cysteine to the phenylalanine. Solely the CDR3 DNA is kept, with 45 bases framed from the first base. Trimmed from V: 6 bases; trimmed from J: 4 bases; junction bases lacking a gene match: 10. As encoded in the germline V gene, CDR1 is MNHEY while CDR2 is SVGAGI. What the study reported, not specific to this receptor: The ex vivo response was dominated by HLA-C-restricted CMV-specific TCR beta clonotypes, and the single most frequent clonotype in two of eight donors was supplied by these HLA-C-restricted clonotypes. Carriers of CMV infection plus the relevant HLA type were discriminated by the cumulative frequency of public TCR beta family members in the study cohort and in an independent roughly 380-donor cohort.

The source is a human donor in good health (CMV status not recorded). Some clones in this sample may be carry-over from other donors' samples. The material was cultured CD8+ T cells from PBMCs, obtained from culture after CMV antigen stimulation. Recombination joined TRBV6-5 with TRBJ1-1; 8 central nucleotides agree with TRBD1. The base sequence is TGTGCCAGCAGCCCTAGGACAGGGTTGGCCACTGAAGCTTTCTTT. The translation is CASSPRTGLATEAFF.